Shown below are 14 T cell receptor beta chains from a single sample sequenced in a study of shared clonotypes between healthy human individuals. Positive CCR7 selection of CD45RO-negative cells yielded the naive CD8 cells, and terminally differentiated effector memory CD45RA+ cells were excluded. The protocol was immunoSEQ multiplex PCR, while the TCRdb copy is restricted to in-frame clones and leaves out a portion. This table holds about 700,000 clones, just over 90% found once. The sequenced material came from naive CD8+ T cells sorted from blood. Receptors were obtained from a man under 40 in good health.

This chain joins TRBV4-1 and TRBJ1-2, with TRBD1 identical over 8 bases. The germline CDR1 and CDR2 sequences are MGHRA and YSYEKL. The V and J ends lost 3 bases and 4 bases, in that order; junction bases with no gene match: 4. The CDR3 has 14 residues. The CDR3 sequence: CASSQGQAGYGYTF. The CDR3 nucleotides are TGCGCCAGCAGCCAGGGACAGGCGGGCTATGGCTACACCTTC.

The chain uses TRBV27 and TRBJ1-2; 11 nucleotides line up with TRBD1. CDR1 is MNHEY, CDR2 SMNVEV, per germline (reference sequence). The CDR3 covers 16 residues. Trimming at V came to 5 bases and at J to 7 bases, leaving 12 bases not matched to a gene. CDR3 sequence reads: CASSLLPGQGALGYTF. CDR3 DNA: TGTGCCAGCAGTCTTCTCCCCGGACAGGGGGCGCTTGGCTACACCTTC.

The chain links TRBV27 to TRBJ2-7, with D possibly being TRBD1 (6 bases). CDR3 length: 18 residues. V was clipped by 0 bases and J by 1 base, with 19 bases between them. Germline CDR1 is MNHEY and CDR2 is SMNVEV (reference sequence). The CDR3 reads CASSLSFPDRYSSYEQYF. As DNA, the CDR3 is TGTGCCAGCAGTTTATCGTTCCCAGACAGGTATAGTTCCTACGAGCAGTACTTC.

This clone was found once. This chain uses TRBV19 with TRBJ1-3, with a weak D call TRBD1 (5 bases). The CDR3 totals 15 residues. Between the trimmed V and J ends, which lost 1 base and 0 bases, there was a span of 7 bases. CDR1 LNHDA and CDR2 SQIVND come from the germline V gene (reference sequence). The CDR3 spells CASSIGTSSGNTIYF. The CDR3 nucleotides read TGTGCCAGTAGTATAGGGACAAGCTCTGGAAACACCATATATTTT.

This chain uses TRBV2 with TRBJ2-5, with 7 positions matching TRBD2. V was clipped by 4 bases and J by 2 bases; unmatched bases: 16. CDR1 and CDR2 from the germline V gene are SNHLY and FYNNEI. This CDR3 is 18 amino acids long. CDR3 DNA: TGTGCCAGCAGTGGGGACTGGCTCAAGGGGACTAATCAAGAGACCCAGTACTTC. Protein: CASSGDWLKGTNQETQYF.

V usage is TRBV7-2 and J usage is TRBJ2-1, with TRBD2 identical over 7 bases. The CDR3 has 17 amino acids. Germline lookup yields CDR1 SGHTA and CDR2 FQGNSA. Trimming at V came to 0 bases and at J to 2 bases, leaving 7 bases not matched to a gene. The CDR3 region has the DNA TGTGCCAGCAGCTTAGCGGTCGGGGAGGGGCCCTACAATGAGCAGTTCTTC. Translated: CASSLAVGEGPYNEQFF.

CDR3 nucleotides: TGTGCCAGCAGCCTCCCCTGGACGGAGTTGGGAGAGCAGTACTTC. Translated: CASSLPWTELGEQYF. The genes are TRBV11-2 and TRBJ2-7; D remains unclear. CDR1 is SGHAT, CDR2 FQNNGV, per germline. Deletions cut 5 bases from V and 7 bases from J, with 21 bases between. CDR3 length: 15 amino acids.

The V call is TRBV4-3, the J call TRBJ2-2; 8 bases are a match to TRBD2. V lost 3 bases to trimming and J lost 5 bases; unmatched junction nucleotides: 11. The V gene's germline CDR1 is LGHNA and CDR2 YSLEER. The CDR3 sequence is 17 residues long. CDR3 DNA sequence: TGCGCCAGCAGCCAGACTAGCGCCTTAAGAGGGACCGGGGAGCTGTTTTTT. Amino acids: CASSQTSALRGTGELFF.

As DNA, the CDR3 is TGTGCCAGCGCCAGTTACGAGCAGTACTTC. Translation gives CASASYEQYF. The rearrangement joins TRBV6-5 to TRBJ2-7; unclear D gene. Trimming removed 8 bases at V and 4 bases at J, with 6 bases between. The CDR3 is 10 amino acids. Germline lookup yields CDR1 MNHEY and CDR2 SVGAGI.

The chain links TRBV9 to TRBJ2-1, with D unresolved. V lost 0 bases and J lost 8, with 12 bases in between. CDR3 length equals 14 residues. Germline V gives CDR1 SGDLS, CDR2 YYNGEE. The CDR3 sequence: CASSVDAGGHEQFF. In DNA, the CDR3 is TGTGCCAGCAGCGTAGACGCCGGCGGACATGAGCAGTTCTTC.

The chain recombines TRBV5-1 with TRBJ2-1, with TRBD2 identical over 7 bases. The CDR3 sequence is 15 residues long. J gave up 1 base and V 4 bases, and 5 bases lay outside the gene matches. Germline CDR1 and CDR2: SGHRS and YFSETQ. CDR3 bases: TGCGCCAGCAGCGGGGGGGAGTGGTCCTACAATGAGCAGTTCTTC. It is translated as CASSGGEWSYNEQFF.

The rearrangement links TRBV10-3 to TRBJ2-2, with a weak D call TRBD2 (6 bases). CDR1 is ENHRY and CDR2 is SYGVKD in the germline V gene. The CDR3 loop spans 14 amino acids. The germline V and J ends were trimmed by 0 bases and 6 bases, with 8 bases remaining between them. The CDR3 is CAISESTGAGELFF. CDR3 bases: TGTGCCATCAGTGAGTCCACGGGGGCCGGGGAGCTGTTTTTT.

The chain recombines TRBV27 with TRBJ2-7, with D possibly being TRBD1 (6 bases). There are 13 residues in the CDR3. V lost 6 bases to trimming and J lost 7 bases, with 16 bases between them. Looked up from germline, CDR1 is MNHEY and CDR2 is SMNVEV (reference sequence). The chain's CDR3 is CASSPNTGIEQYF. CDR3 DNA sequence: TGTGCCAGCAGCCCAAATACAGGGATAGAGCAGTACTTC.

Comment on this clone: This specimen includes other DNA sequences encoding the same CDR3. The chain joins TRBV6-1 to TRBJ2-1; D call uncertain. The CDR3 covers 18 residues. Germline CDR1 and CDR2: MNHNS and SASEGT. Between the trimmed V and J ends, which lost 2 bases and 0 bases, there was a span of 17 bases. The CDR3 DNA sequence: TGTGCCAGCAGTGAACTTGGCATTACCATCGACTCCTACAATGAGCAGTTCTTC. It encodes CASSELGITIDSYNEQFF.